The 4 T cell receptor beta chains given below trace back to one sample, sequenced in a study of technical replicates of blood from a few donors. TCRdb keeps only in-frame clones here, not all; method: immunoSEQ multiplex PCR. The sample holds 75,000 to 100,000 clones, over 85% seen once. Material: T cells isolated from PBMCs. The receptors were gathered from a human donor in good health.

The chain is built from TRBV29-1 and TRBJ2-5, with 15 positions matching TRBD2. The CDR3 sequence is 14 residues long. Germline assignment: CDR1 SQVTM and CDR2 ANQGSEA. V gave up 7 bases and J gave up 2 bases; unmatched junction bases: 2. The CDR3 sequence: CSAGTSGGQETQYF. In nucleotides, the CDR3 is TGCAGCGCTGGGACTAGCGGGGGGCAAGAGACCCAGTACTTC.

This rearrangement joins TRBV4-2 to TRBJ2-1, with 10 bases lining up with TRBD2. There are 17 residues in the CDR3. CDR1 and CDR2 from the germline V gene are LGHNA and YNFKEQ. Germline trimming cut 2 bases from V and 5 bases from J; bases unmatched to any gene: 9. Here the CDR3 reads CASSQFVLAGVNNEQFF. The CDR3 bases are TGTGCCAGCAGCCAATTTGTCCTAGCGGGGGTTAACAATGAGCAGTTCTTC.

V and J are TRBV10-3 and TRBJ1-5, with D unclear. V was pared by 4 bases and J by 6 bases, with 13 bases between. Looked up from germline, CDR1 is ENHRY and CDR2 is SYGVKD. The CDR3 extends over 14 amino acids. This CDR3 reads CAISGEGVGQPQHF. The CDR3 DNA reads TGTGCCATCAGTGGGGAGGGAGTAGGTCAGCCCCAGCATTTT.

V gene TRBV21-1 combines with J gene TRBJ1-1. TRBV21-1 is listed as a pseudogene. The length of the CDR3 is 14 residues. In DNA, the CDR3 is TGTGCCAGCAGCCCACACCGGGGGAACACTGAAGCTTTCTTT. Translating gives CASSPHRGNTEAFF.